One sample yielded the 22 T cell receptor beta chains listed below, sequenced in a study of control samples from healthy donors and cancer patients. Some clones are missing from TCRdb's copy, which holds only in-frame ones; the method was immunoSEQ multiplex PCR. Listed are about 190,000 clones; around 2% falls within the top ten. What was sequenced was blood. The origin of the receptors is a woman aged 25 to 39 in good health.

The genes are TRBV19 and TRBJ1-1; D possibly corresponds to TRBD1 (6 bases). Trimming removed 5 bases at V and 4 bases at J, with 17 bases between. This CDR3 is built from 15 residues. CDR1 LNHDA and CDR2 SQIVND come from the germline V gene (reference sequence). The CDR3 DNA reads TGTGCCAGTAGTCCGCGACAGGTCCGGGCCACTGAAGCTTTCTTT. This translates into CASSPRQVRATEAFF.

In DNA, the CDR3 is TGTGCCAGCAGCGTAGGCGTCGGGGTGAACACCGGGGAGCTGTTTTTT. It translates to CASSVGVGVNTGELFF. The chain has TRBV9 and TRBJ2-2; D might be TRBD2 (5 bases). The CDR3 length is 16 residues. The V gene lost 0 bases and the J gene lost 1 base, with 10 bases spanning the gap. The germline CDR1 and CDR2 sequences are SGDLS and YYNGEE.

The chain carries TRBV15 and TRBJ2-7; 9 bases map to TRBD1. V trimming: 3 bases; J trimming: 7 bases; junction bases outside the gene matches: 13. The CDR3 consists of 16 residues. Germline CDR1 reads LNHNV; CDR2 reads YYDKDF (reference sequence). In DNA, the CDR3 is TGTGCCACCAGCAGTCCAGTGGGACAGGGCTCTAGGGAGCAGTACTTC. Protein sequence: CATSSPVGQGSREQYF. Filled out from reference TRBV15 and TRBJ2-7, the complete variable domain reads DAMVIQNPRYQVTQFGKPVTLSCSQTLNHNVMYWYQQKSSQAPKLLFHYYDKDFNNEADTPDNFQSRRPNTSFCFLDIRSPGLGDTAMYLCATSSPVGQGSREQYFGPGTRLTVT.

The chain is built from TRBV12-3 or TRBV12-4 and TRBJ1-1; D is unresolved. V lost 5 bases and J 1 base, leaving 5 bases between the germline ends. The CDR3 runs to 12 residues. CDR3 bases: TGTGCCAGCAGTCCGGGGAACACTGAAGCTTTCTTT. The encoded protein is CASSPGNTEAFF.

The chain uses TRBV14 and TRBJ2-5; D assignment may be TRBD1 or TRBD2 (5 bases each). V gave up 4 bases and J gave up 1 base, with 13 bases separating them. CDR1 SGHDN and CDR2 FVKESK come from the germline V gene. The CDR3 covers 15 residues. The CDR3 loop is CASSLGAATQETQYF. CDR3 sequence (DNA): TGTGCCAGCAGCCTCGGGGCAGCGACCCAAGAGACCCAGTACTTC. The entire variable domain, with the rest obtained from reference TRBV14 and TRBJ2-5, is as follows: EAGVTQFPSHSVIEKGQTVTLRCDPISGHDNLYWYRRVMGKEIKFLLHFVKESKQDESGMPNNRFLAERTGGTYSTLKVQPAELEDSGVYFCASSLGAATQETQYFGPGTRLLVL.

CDR3 loop: CASSQELGGNTEAFF. The DNA for the CDR3 is TGTGCCAGCAGCCAAGAATTGGGGGGGAACACTGAAGCTTTCTTT. The chain joins TRBV4-2 to TRBJ1-1; a possible D gene is TRBD1 (5 bases). This CDR3 region has 15 residues. V dropped 0 bases and J dropped 1 base, with 9 bases sitting between them. Germline assignment: CDR1 LGHNA and CDR2 YNFKEQ.

CDR3 in amino acids: CASSPRQGAYEQYF. CDR3 coding DNA: TGTGCCAGCAGTCCACGACAGGGGGCCTACGAGCAGTACTTC. The chain recombines TRBV6-5 with TRBJ2-7; TRBD1 matches at 9 bases. V lost 5 bases, J lost 2 bases, and 4 bases stayed unmatched. This CDR3 contains 14 residues. The germline gives CDR1 MNHEY, CDR2 SVGAGI.

The J gene is TRBJ1-1, the V gene TRBV5-6; D is uncertain. V was shortened by 4 bases and J by 9 bases, with 13 bases between the two germline ends. CDR1 and CDR2 from the germline V gene are SGHDT and YYEEEE. CDR3 size: 12 residues. The CDR3 spells CASSLYLGQAFF. The CDR3 DNA follows: TGTGCCAGCAGCCTCTATTTAGGTCAAGCTTTCTTT.

The chain links TRBV7-2 to TRBJ2-6; no reliable D call. The CDR3 spans 15 residues. Between the trimmed V and J ends, which lost 4 bases and 0 bases, there was a span of 7 bases. From germline, CDR1 is SGHTA and CDR2 FQGNSA. The CDR3 loop is CASSSRISGANVLTF. DNA for the CDR3: TGTGCCAGCAGCTCCAGGATCTCTGGGGCCAACGTCCTGACTTTC. Looking up the rest from reference TRBV7-2 and TRBJ2-6 gives the full variable domain: GAGVSQSPSNKVTEKGKDVELRCDPISGHTALYWYRQSLGQGLEFLIYFQGNSAPDKSGLPSDRFSAERTGGSVSTLTIQRTQQEDSAVYLCASSSRISGANVLTFGAGSRLTVL.

This chain connects TRBV7-9 to TRBJ1-1; D unclear. Trimming cost V 0 bases and J 1 base, with 9 bases left between them. Germline values: CDR1 SEHNR, CDR2 FQNEAQ (reference sequence). The CDR3 covers 15 residues. The DNA for the CDR3 is TGTGCCAGCAGCTTAGCGCCACTTCAGAACACTGAAGCTTTCTTT. Protein: CASSLAPLQNTEAFF.

This chain connects TRBV28 to TRBJ2-1; 10 bases fit TRBD2. The V and J ends lost 2 bases and 0 bases, in that order; junction bases with no gene match: 10. CDR1 MDHEN and CDR2 SYDVKM come from the germline V gene. The CDR3 is made up of 19 amino acids. This chain's CDR3 is CASSLGVGLAGGSYNEQFF. The DNA of the CDR3 is TGTGCCAGCAGTTTAGGGGTAGGGTTAGCGGGGGGCTCCTACAATGAGCAGTTCTTC.

The chain has TRBV9 and TRBJ2-1, with TRBD2 matching over 10 bases. CDR1 is SGDLS, CDR2 YYNGEE, per germline. The trim removed 0 bases at V and 5 bases at J, leaving 2 bases unmatched. The CDR3 spans 15 residues. CDR3 sequence reads: CASSVATSGNNEQFF. For the CDR3, the DNA is TGTGCCAGCAGCGTAGCTACTAGCGGGAACAATGAGCAGTTCTTC.

The J gene is TRBJ2-1, the V gene TRBV5-1; tentatively, D is TRBD2 (5 bases). Trimming shortened V by 1 base and J by 0 bases, and 11 bases separated the two germline ends. CDR1 and CDR2 from the germline V gene are SGHRS and YFSETQ. The CDR3 has 16 residues. The CDR3 coding sequence is TGCGCCAGCAGCTTGACCAGCGGAAGCTCCTACAATGAGCAGTTCTTC. This codes for CASSLTSGSSYNEQFF. The variable domain in full, completed from reference TRBV5-1 and TRBJ2-1, reads KAGVTQTPRYLIKTRGQQVTLSCSPISGHRSVSWYQQTPGQGLQFLFEYFSETQRNKGNFPGRFSGRQFSNSRSEMNVSTLELGDSALYLCASSLTSGSSYNEQFFGPGTRLTVL.

The V call is TRBV5-1, the J call TRBJ1-3, with D tentatively TRBD1 (6 bases). The germline V and J ends were trimmed by 3 bases and 4 bases, with 20 bases remaining between them. The CDR3 is made up of 17 amino acids. The germline V gene encodes CDR1 SGHRS and CDR2 YFSETQ. As DNA, the CDR3 is TGCGCCAGCAGCTCCTCGGCGACAGGATTAAACGGAAACACCATATATTTT. Its translation: CASSSSATGLNGNTIYF.

The V gene is TRBV7-9, the J gene TRBJ2-7; 7 nucleotides align to TRBD1. The CDR3 has 13 amino acids. Per germline, CDR1 SEHNR and CDR2 FQNEAQ (reference sequence). Trimming cost V 7 bases and J 5 bases; bases outside gene matches: 8. Written as DNA, the CDR3 is TGTGCCAGCAACCCAGACAGGGTCAACGAGCAGTACTTC. Encoded protein: CASNPDRVNEQYF. Full variable domain (missing parts from reference TRBV7-9 and TRBJ2-7): DTGVSQNPRHKITKRGQNVTFRCDPISEHNRLYWYRQTLGQGPEFLTYFQNEAQLEKSRLLSDRFSAERPKGSFSTLEIQRTEQGDSAMYLCASNPDRVNEQYFGPGTRLTVT.

This chain connects TRBV5-4 to TRBJ1-2; D is uncertain. The CDR3 consists of 13 residues. The germline V and J ends were trimmed by 0 bases and 4 bases, with 7 bases remaining between them. The germline V gene has CDR1 SGHNT and CDR2 YYREEE (reference sequence). The CDR3 DNA follows: TGTGCCAGCAGCTTGGAGGAAACCTATGGCTACACCTTC. Translation: CASSLEETYGYTF.

The V call is TRBV6-5, the J call TRBJ2-1; D is possibly TRBD2 (5 bases). V was pared by 6 bases and J by 4 bases, with 16 bases between. The CDR3 is made up of 15 amino acids. The germline V gene has CDR1 MNHEY and CDR2 SVGAGI. CDR3 DNA sequence: TGTGCCAGCAGATTACTGGGAGCATCTTACAATGAGCAGTTCTTC. This codes for CASRLLGASYNEQFF.

V usage is TRBV7-9 and J usage is TRBJ2-1; 8 positions agree with TRBD1. Germline V gene data show CDR1 as SEHNR and CDR2 as FQNEAQ (reference sequence). The CDR3 covers 15 residues. V shed 8 bases, J shed 5 bases, and the junction held 11 bases outside the gene matches. The CDR3 nucleotides are TGTGCCAGCTTTACCCCACAGGGGGTGGACAATGAGCAGTTCTTC. It encodes CASFTPQGVDNEQFF.

V and J are TRBV19 and TRBJ1-3; D perhaps matches TRBD1 (5 bases). The CDR3 consists of 13 residues. CDR1 is LNHDA, CDR2 SQIVND, per germline (reference sequence). V lost 2 bases, J lost 9 bases, and 11 bases lay in between. The CDR3 loop reads CASSITERGTIYF. The CDR3 DNA reads TGTGCCAGTAGTATAACCGAAAGGGGCACCATATATTTT.

J is TRBJ1-1 and V is TRBV28; no clear D. Germline-derived CDR1 and CDR2 are MDHEN and SYDVKM. The CDR3 is made up of 15 amino acids. V lost 5 bases, J lost 10 bases, and 23 bases lay in between. CDR3 sequence (DNA): TGTGCCAGCAGTGAACACTCGGGAGAAGGTCTGGGAGCTTTCTTT. It codes for CASSEHSGEGLGAFF.

The CDR3 protein is CASSQVSAGLMETQYF. For the CDR3, the DNA is TGCGCCAGCAGCCAAGTGTCCGCGGGTTTAATGGAGACCCAGTACTTC. The chain carries TRBV4-1 and TRBJ2-5, with D possibly matching TRBD2 (5 bases). The length of the CDR3 is 16 residues. V dropped 1 base and J dropped 5 bases, with 17 bases sitting between them. Germline assignment: CDR1 MGHRA and CDR2 YSYEKL.

The chain links TRBV4-1 to TRBJ1-4, with 8 bases lining up with TRBD1. This CDR3 region has 22 residues. Per germline, CDR1 MGHRA and CDR2 YSYEKL. V was clipped by 0 bases and J by 3 bases; unmatched bases: 21. CDR3 protein: CASSQEGAPTGGGTRANEKLFF. The CDR3 DNA reads as TGCGCCAGCAGCCAAGAAGGGGCCCCTACAGGGGGAGGCACACGGGCTAATGAAAAACTGTTTTTT.